Below, 5 T cell receptor beta chains from the same sample are listed, as sequenced in a study of cytomegalovirus exposure and HLA in healthy donors (TCRdb year 2017). The library was built by means of the immunoSEQ multiplex PCR assay. For the multiplex PCR, a mixture combining 60 forward primers for TCR Vbeta segments and 13 reverse primers for TCR Jbeta segments was used. This is the immuneACCESS table as TCRdb keeps it, with only in-frame sequences that have V and J called. A part of the clones is gone; compared with another copy, unresolved V genes explain less than half, and the rest is unexplained. This sample has approximately 300,000 clones in its table, and over 70% of those were observed once. The top ten hold around 0.33% of the sample. Sequences were obtained from PBMCs. Source of these receptors: a girl aged 2 to 10 in good health and CMV-seronegative.

The chain is built from TRBV2 and TRBJ2-3; weak D call: TRBD1 (6 bases). The germline gives CDR1 SNHLY, CDR2 FYNNEI. The CDR3 extends over 15 amino acids. V dropped 5 bases and J dropped 0 bases, with 12 bases sitting between them. Here the CDR3 DNA reads TGTGCCAGCAGTATGGACAGACCTAGCACAGATACGCAGTATTTT. Protein: CASSMDRPSTDTQYF.

The rearrangement uses TRBV14 and TRBJ2-3, with 12 bases lining up with TRBD2. V was clipped by 3 bases and J by 7 bases; unmatched bases: 17. Per germline, CDR1 SGHDN and CDR2 FVKESK. The CDR3 totals 19 residues. CDR3 residues: CASSQIGFASGRAINTQYF. CDR3 bases: TGTGCCAGCAGCCAGATAGGGTTCGCTAGCGGGAGGGCCATAAATACGCAGTATTTT. The variable domain in full, with the rest retrieved from reference TRBV14 and TRBJ2-3, is EAGVTQFPSHSVIEKGQTVTLRCDPISGHDNLYWYRRVMGKEIKFLLHFVKESKQDESGMPNNRFLAERTGGTYSTLKVQPAELEDSGVYFCASSQIGFASGRAINTQYFGPGTRLTVL.

This clone was detected only a few times. The genes are TRBV28 and TRBJ2-7; 9 bases match TRBD1. V dropped 10 bases and J dropped 4; count of bases not matched to a gene: 8. Germline-derived CDR1 and CDR2 are MDHEN and SYDVKM. The CDR3 has 13 amino acids. CDR3 in amino acids: CATQPGQGYEQYF. The CDR3 DNA sequence: TGTGCCACCCAACCGGGACAGGGATACGAGCAGTACTTC.

This clone is a singleton in its sample. The V gene is TRBV29-1, the J gene TRBJ2-5; the D gene is possibly TRBD1 (6 bases). CDR1 is SQVTM, CDR2 ANQGSEA, per germline. Trimming left V 4 bases short and J 5 bases short, with 11 bases between. The CDR3 runs to 12 residues. The CDR3 here is CSVVQGRETQYF. CDR3 DNA sequence: TGCAGCGTTGTGCAGGGGCGCGAGACCCAGTACTTC.

The V gene is TRBV19, the J gene TRBJ1-5, with D possibly being TRBD1 (6 bases). Germline V gene lookup returns CDR1 LNHDA and CDR2 SQIVND (reference sequence). The CDR3 is 14 amino acids. Trimming took 3 bases from V and 6 from J, leaving 12 bases between them. The CDR3 protein is CASSIWGRGQPQHF. The CDR3 coding sequence is TGTGCCAGTAGTATCTGGGGGCGAGGTCAGCCCCAGCATTTT.